The 30 T cell receptor beta chains reported below all come from one sample, sequenced in a study of blood T cell repertoires in COVID-19. Produced via immunoSEQ multiplex PCR; TCRdb's table is partial and in-frame only. The table includes around 270,000 clones, approximately 88% detected once. The sample consisted of PBMCs or T cells enriched from blood (not recorded which). All receptors derive from a woman aged 40 to 55 who had been exposed to COVID-19.

The CDR3 region is CASSYSQWLPNTEAFF. For the CDR3, the DNA is TGTGCCAGCAGTTACTCCCAGTGGCTCCCGAACACTGAAGCTTTCTTT. The J gene is TRBJ1-1, the V gene TRBV6-5; D gene unclear. Trimming shortened V by 0 bases and J by 1 base, and 12 bases separated the two germline ends. The germline V gene has CDR1 MNHEY and CDR2 SVGAGI. This CDR3 comprises 16 residues.

In its sample, this clone was seen once. The chain combines TRBV10-3 with TRBJ2-3, with D uncertain. Trimming removed 0 bases at V and 4 bases at J, with 14 bases between. The CDR3 is made up of 16 amino acids. Per the germline V gene, CDR1 is ENHRY and CDR2 is SYGVKD. CDR3 in amino acids: CAISESQRSSPDTQYF. The CDR3 DNA is TGTGCCATCAGTGAGTCGCAGCGCAGTTCACCAGATACGCAGTATTTT.

The V call is TRBV3-1 (or the pseudogene TRBV3-2), the J call TRBJ1-6, with TRBD1 identical over 9 bases. Looked up from germline, CDR1 is LGHDT and CDR2 is YNNKEL (reference sequence). The CDR3 sequence is 17 residues long. The V segment lost 1 base and the J segment 13 bases; nucleotides outside the gene matches: 14. The CDR3 is CASSQARGGQGETPLHF. CDR3 in DNA: TGTGCCAGCAGCCAAGCGAGAGGGGGACAGGGAGAAACGCCCCTCCACTTT.

V usage is TRBV28 and J usage is TRBJ1-3; D remains ambiguous. The CDR3 runs to 14 residues. The V gene's germline CDR1 is MDHEN and CDR2 SYDVKM. Trimming shortened V by 3 bases and J by 0 bases, and 6 bases separated the two germline ends. The CDR3 here is CASSFLGSGNTIYF. The DNA of the CDR3 is TGTGCCAGCAGTTTTCTAGGCTCTGGAAACACCATATATTTT.

This clone appeared once. The J gene is TRBJ1-1, the V gene TRBV4-1, with D possibly TRBD1 on 5 matching bases. In germline, CDR1 is MGHRA, CDR2 YSYEKL. The CDR3 runs 13 residues. Between the trimmed V and J ends, which lost 6 bases and 5 bases, there was a span of 13 bases. CDR3 DNA sequence: TGCGCCAGCAGTGGGGGGATTAAGACTGAAGCTTTCTTT. Its protein is CASSGGIKTEAFF.

This clone was seen once. The chain uses TRBV6-6 and TRBJ1-1; the D is unclear. The CDR3 runs 14 residues. The ends were cut back, 0 bases at V and 4 bases at J, with 9 bases in the middle. Germline CDR1 is MNHNY and CDR2 is SVGAGI (reference sequence). The CDR3 DNA sequence: TGTGCCAGCAGTTACTCGATTTACGGCACTGAAGCTTTCTTT. Its translation is CASSYSIYGTEAFF.

The chain joins TRBV29-1 to TRBJ2-3; D is undetermined. The CDR3 length is 11 residues. Trimming cost V 6 bases and J 1 base, with 5 bases left between them. Germline V CDR1 and CDR2: SQVTM, ANQGSEA. Here the CDR3 reads CSVWRTDTQYF. In DNA form, the CDR3 reads TGCAGCGTGTGGCGCACAGATACGCAGTATTTT.

The rearrangement joins TRBV4-2 to TRBJ2-1; possible D gene TRBD2, 5 bases. Germline assignment: CDR1 LGHNA and CDR2 YNFKEQ. This CDR3 is 15 amino acids long. V shed 0 bases and J shed 3 bases, with 9 bases lying between them. CDR3 loop: CASSQDGGSYNEQFF. The CDR3 nucleotides are TGTGCCAGCAGCCAAGACGGAGGCAGCTACAATGAGCAGTTCTTC.

The J gene is TRBJ1-4, the V gene TRBV5-8, with D possibly being TRBD1 (6 bases). The V gene's germline CDR1 is SGHTS and CDR2 YDEGEE. V was trimmed by 3 bases and J by 4 bases, leaving 10 bases between them. This CDR3 is built from 14 residues. CDR3: CASSWGQDNEKLFF. CDR3 coding DNA: TGTGCCAGCAGCTGGGGACAAGATAATGAAAAACTGTTTTTT.

The chain carries TRBV2 and TRBJ2-1, with TRBD2 matching 7 bases. The CDR3 runs 18 residues. CDR1 SNHLY and CDR2 FYNNEI come from the germline V gene. After removal of 5 bases from V and 2 bases from J, the junction contained 15 bases not matched to a gene. For the CDR3, the DNA is TGTGCCAGCAGTCCTCCCCCTCGGGGGGAGAGGACCTACAATGAGCAGTTCTTC. It encodes CASSPPPRGERTYNEQFF.

This clone was counted a single time. The chain recombines TRBV11-3 with TRBJ2-1; 7 bases are shared with TRBD1. J was trimmed by 6 bases and V by 5 bases; bases with no gene match: 4. The germline gives CDR1 SGHNT, CDR2 YENEEA. The CDR3 is 13 amino acids. CDR3 bases: TGTGCCAGCAGCCCCGACAGGGCCAATGAGCAGTTCTTC. Translation: CASSPDRANEQFF.

This chain links TRBV4-2 with TRBJ2-3; 7 nucleotides line up with TRBD1. The CDR3 is made up of 15 amino acids. V lost 4 bases, J lost 0 bases, and 4 bases stayed unmatched. In germline, CDR1 is LGHNA, CDR2 YNFKEQ. CDR3 amino acids: CASSPSDRSTDTQYF. The CDR3 DNA reads TGTGCCAGCAGCCCCTCGGACAGGAGCACAGATACGCAGTATTTT.

The chain uses TRBV12-3 or TRBV12-4 and TRBJ2-1; no reliable D call. With 6 bases removed from V and 4 bases from J, the gap between germline ends came to 4 bases. This CDR3 is built from 11 residues. The CDR3 sequence is CASSLYNEQFF. For the CDR3, the DNA is TGTGCCAGCAGCCTTTACAATGAGCAGTTCTTC.

The chain uses TRBV5-5 and TRBJ2-2; 10 bases line up with TRBD2. This CDR3 comprises 18 residues. Germline-derived CDR1 and CDR2 are SGHKS and YYEKEE (reference sequence). V shed 0 bases and J 5 bases; nucleotides not matched to a gene: 10. CDR3 bases: TGTGCCAGCAGCTTGGCCTTGCTAGCGGGAGTAGTTACCGGGGAGCTGTTTTTT. As protein: CASSLALLAGVVTGELFF.

V usage is TRBV11-2 and J usage is TRBJ1-5, with 10 bases aligning to TRBD1. The ends lost 1 base at V and 6 bases at J; junction bases unmatched: 15. The germline V gene encodes CDR1 SGHAT and CDR2 FQNNGV. CDR3 size: 19 residues. CDR3 sequence (DNA): TGTGCCAGCAGCTTAGGGCGATACTTGACCGGGACAGGGGCTCAGCCCCAGCATTTT. It is translated as CASSLGRYLTGTGAQPQHF.

The CDR3 region is CASSYSGGDTNEQFF. The DNA for the CDR3 is TGTGCCAGCAGTTACTCGGGGGGGGATACGAATGAGCAGTTCTTC. The chain has TRBV6-5 and TRBJ2-1; 7 positions match TRBD2. The CDR3 runs to 15 residues. Germline V CDR1 and CDR2: MNHEY, SVGAGI. After removal of 0 bases from V and 7 bases from J, the junction contained 6 bases not matched to a gene.

The rearrangement uses TRBV10-3 and TRBJ2-3, with 12 bases lining up with TRBD2. The CDR3 is 17 residues long. Germline V lookup: CDR1 ENHRY, CDR2 SYGVKD. V lost 2 bases to trimming and J lost 1 base; unmatched junction nucleotides: 4. CDR3 sequence: CAISEALAGGRTDTQYF. CDR3 bases: TGTGCCATCAGTGAGGCACTAGCGGGGGGACGCACAGATACGCAGTATTTT.

J is TRBJ1-5 and V is TRBV30, with D unresolved. Germline CDR1 reads GTSNPN; CDR2 reads SVGIG (reference sequence). The CDR3 is 16 amino acids. V lost 0 bases and J 0 bases, leaving 12 bases between the germline ends. CDR3 DNA: TGTGCCTGGAGTGTAAAGACGGGATCTAGCAATCAGCCCCAGCATTTT. Translation gives CAWSVKTGSSNQPQHF.

This clone was seen only a few times. The chain joins TRBV7-9 to TRBJ1-2; the D is unclear. Per the germline V gene, CDR1 is SEHNR and CDR2 is FQNEAQ (reference sequence). The CDR3 has 13 amino acids. The V end was cut by 4 bases, the J end by 7 bases, with 13 bases between. The CDR3 is CASSSNILPGYTF. CDR3 coding DNA: TGTGCCAGCAGCTCGAACATCCTCCCTGGCTACACCTTC.

The chain combines TRBV9 with TRBJ2-5, with TRBD2 matching over 14 bases. V lost 4 bases to trimming and J lost 4 bases; unmatched junction nucleotides: 9. CDR3 length equals 17 residues. Germline CDR1 SGDLS, CDR2 YYNGEE. The CDR3 bases are TGTGCCAGCAGCCTAAATCCGACTAGCGGGAGGGGAGAGACCCAGTACTTC. It codes for CASSLNPTSGRGETQYF.

The chain combines TRBV25-1 with TRBJ2-1, with a weak D call TRBD2 (6 bases). Trimming pared 5 bases from V and 5 bases from J, leaving 16 bases between. This CDR3 contains 15 residues. CDR1 MGHDK and CDR2 SYGVNS come from the germline V gene. In DNA, the CDR3 is TGTGCCAGCAGTTTGAGTAGCGGACTCAACAATGAGCAGTTCTTC. Its protein product is CASSLSSGLNNEQFF.

The chain combines TRBV2 with TRBJ2-3; D perhaps matches TRBD2 (6 bases). The CDR3 is 14 residues long. Germline CDR1 SNHLY, CDR2 FYNNEI. Trimming stripped 3 bases from V and 5 bases from J, with 12 bases between. The CDR3 is CASSERESIDTQYF. The CDR3 coding sequence is TGTGCCAGCAGTGAGCGGGAATCGATAGATACGCAGTATTTT. The full variable domain, completed using reference TRBV2 and TRBJ2-3, is EPEVTQTPSHQVTQMGQEVILRCVPISNHLYFYWYRQILGQKVEFLVSFYNNEISEKSEIFDDQFSVERPDGSNFTLKIRSTKLEDSAMYFCASSERESIDTQYFGPGTRLTVL.

CDR3 sequence (DNA): TGTGCCAGCAGCGTAAGACAGGGGAGCTTTGGCTACACCTTC. This codes for CASSVRQGSFGYTF. The V and J genes are TRBV7-2 and TRBJ1-2; the match to TRBD1 covers 8 bases. This CDR3 is 14 amino acids long. The V segment lost 5 bases and the J segment 7 bases; nucleotides outside the gene matches: 9. Germline V lookup: CDR1 SGHTA, CDR2 FQGNSA.

The CDR3 nucleotides read TGTGCCAGCAGCGACCGGGACTGGACTAATGAGCAGTTCTTC. This translates into CASSDRDWTNEQFF. J is TRBJ2-1 and V is TRBV9, with D possibly TRBD2 on 6 matching bases. Trimming took 3 bases from V and 7 from J, leaving 14 bases between them. The CDR3 sequence is 14 residues long. Germline V gene sequence: CDR1 SGDLS, CDR2 YYNGEE.

CDR3 nucleotides: TGTGCCAGCAGTCCGTGGACAGGACCCTCTGGGGCCAACGTCCTGACTTTC. Residues: CASSPWTGPSGANVLTF. The J gene is TRBJ2-6, the V gene TRBV6-2 or TRBV6-3; 7 positions match TRBD1. Looked up from germline, CDR1 is MNHEY and CDR2 is SVGEGT. J was trimmed by 0 bases and V by 5 bases; bases with no gene match: 7. The CDR3 runs to 17 residues.

The chain combines TRBV5-1 with TRBJ2-3, with TRBD2 matching over 7 bases. This CDR3 has 16 residues. V shed 7 bases, J shed 2 bases, and the junction held 13 bases outside the gene matches. Germline CDR1 reads SGHRS; CDR2 reads YFSETQ. The CDR3 spells CASRLTGTTYTDTQYF. DNA for the CDR3: TGCGCCAGCCGGCTCACCGGGACTACATACACAGATACGCAGTATTTT. Complete variable domain (other parts from reference TRBV5-1 and TRBJ2-3): KAGVTQTPRYLIKTRGQQVTLSCSPISGHRSVSWYQQTPGQGLQFLFEYFSETQRNKGNFPGRFSGRQFSNSRSEMNVSTLELGDSALYLCASRLTGTTYTDTQYFGPGTRLTVL.

The V gene is TRBV11-1, the J gene TRBJ1-5; 8 nucleotides agree with TRBD1. Trimming removed 5 bases from V and 6 bases from J; junction bases left unmatched: 6. This CDR3 has 14 residues. Germline V gene sequence: CDR1 SGHAT, CDR2 FQDESV (reference sequence). This chain's CDR3 is CASSLTGVGQPQHF. DNA of the CDR3: TGTGCCAGCAGCCTGACAGGGGTCGGTCAGCCCCAGCATTTT.

The V call is TRBV6-5, the J call TRBJ2-7, with D maybe TRBD1 (5 bases). CDR1 is MNHEY, CDR2 SVGAGI, per germline. Between the trimmed V and J ends, which lost 2 bases and 2 bases, there was a span of 10 bases. CDR3 size: 14 residues. This chain's CDR3 is CASSYGQGTYEQYF. CDR3 sequence (DNA): TGTGCCAGCAGTTACGGCCAGGGTACCTACGAGCAGTACTTC.

The chain links TRBV9 to TRBJ1-3; D is ambiguous. Trimming cost V 3 bases and J 0 bases, with 10 bases left between them. Germline V gene lookup returns CDR1 SGDLS and CDR2 YYNGEE. The CDR3 covers 15 residues. The CDR3 here is CASSAEAFSGNTIYF. The DNA for the CDR3 is TGTGCCAGCAGCGCCGAAGCGTTCTCTGGAAACACCATATATTTT.

This clone was detected once. V and J are TRBV10-3 and TRBJ1-1, with D maybe TRBD1 (5 bases). V was clipped by 10 bases and J by 6 bases, with 15 bases between them. Per germline, CDR1 ENHRY and CDR2 SYGVKD. The CDR3 is 12 residues long. CDR3 nucleotides: TGTGCCAGCCAGGGACTAGGCCCTGAAGCTTTCTTT. Translated: CASQGLGPEAFF.